This TCR beta chain appears in the sequencing data of a study of shared clonotypes between healthy human individuals. The CDR3 spans 15 residues. Per germline, CDR1 SEHNR and CDR2 FQNEAQ (reference sequence). Trimming shortened V by 0 bases and J by 0 bases, and 5 bases separated the two germline ends. General study findings and limits: What limited the represented genetic and exposure-history diversity was the small number of donors. Estimated richness values were generally larger in naive subsets than in memory subsets. Sharing of clonotypes among donors was expected to vary with sequencing depth.

Repertoires were generated with immunoSEQ multiplex PCR, while TCRdb's copy carries only in-frame clones and drops some. The table has some 2 million clones, approximately 95% seen once. Comment on this clone: Its antigen is unidentified. Other DNA sequences within the sample encode an identical CDR3.

This TCR derives from a young man in good health. Input material: naive CD4+ T cells sorted from blood. Documented subset: CD45RA+ positively selected. The V call is TRBV7-9, the J call TRBJ1-4; D is undetermined. The CDR3 here is CASSLAGATNEKLFF. CDR3 DNA sequence: TGTGCCAGCAGCTTAGCGGGTGCAACTAATGAAAAACTGTTTTTT.